This T cell receptor (beta chain) was identified in a study of Ad26.COV2.S vaccination and SARS-CoV-2 variants (TCRdb year 2021). Regarding the research as a whole: Vaccine-arm donors came from COV1001, a multicentre, randomized, double-blind, placebo-controlled phase I-IIa trial of Ad26.COV2.S in healthy adults. Sequencing of the TCRbeta repertoire served to evaluate the specificity and breadth of SARS-CoV-2-reactive T cell receptors following Ad26.COV2.S vaccination. Dosing of Ad26.COV2.S was intramuscular, at either 5x10^10 or 1x10^11 viral particles, delivered as one shot or as two shots spaced 56 days apart. The TCR-sequenced set comprised approximately 30 samples: some 19 Ad26.COV2.S vaccine recipients, 5 placebo recipients and 8 SARS-CoV-2 convalescent individuals. Throughout the experiments and outcome assessment, investigators stayed blinded to trial group allocation. Trial participants were randomized into five groups of five: low-dose or high-dose Ad26.COV2.S given once or twice, or placebo on both occasions.

What this sample's treatment or condition label stands for: about 20 received Ad26.COV2.S at low or high dose, single or two shots; about 5 received placebo; per-sample allocation not given. For vaccine and placebo recipients, repertoires were sequenced using samples collected on day 63 after the first injection. Cohort 1b enrolled about two dozen adults aged 18-55 years at a single site in Boston, USA, between 29 July and 7 August 2020. As a vaccine, Ad26.COV2.S was a replication-incompetent adenovirus type 26 vector that expressed a prefusion-stabilized SARS-CoV-2 spike protein derived from the original Wuhan strain. TCRbeta CDR3 regions were sequenced with the immunoSEQ Assay. After extraction, genomic DNA underwent amplification by bias-controlled multiplex PCR, followed by high-throughput sequencing. The paper's data handling went like this. To quantify the absolute abundance of each unique TCRbeta CDR3 region, sequences were collapsed and filtered. T cell fraction was estimated by normalization of TCRbeta template counts to usable DNA, with usable DNA being measured through amplification of reference genes present in all nucleated cells. Repertoire TCRs were annotated as SARS-CoV-2-specific when V gene, CDR3 amino acid sequence and J gene were exactly matched to a known reactive TCR set. The reference SARS-CoV-2 TCR set was derived from MIRA and filtered for enrichment in COVID-19-positive ImmuneCODE repertoires, a step that removed public or cross-reactive TCRs. Using the MIRA antigens, annotated TCRs were further analysed by specific ORF or by position within an ORF. Breadth was defined as annotated unique rearrangements over total unique productive rearrangements; depth was the summed frequency of those rearrangements. Group comparisons of TCR breadth used two-sided Wilcoxon rank-sum tests. TCRdb provides this immuneACCESS table in a form limited to in-frame rearrangements. Some clones are lacking; in checked studies, under half of them reflect an unresolved V gene, and why the rest are absent is not known. The V and J calls and clone size come from that table; D and trimming were worked out from the DNA. The sample has around 450,000 clones on record, around 91% of them singletons. The ten largest clones represent more than 3.5% of the sample.

As concerns this clone: Its antigen has not been determined. No base-level quality is on record; no much larger clone is a single base apart.

The paper's findings and limits, for the study overall: Compared with placebo recipients, Ad26.COV2.S recipients showed higher spike-specific TCR breadth (P = 0.0014). According to the authors, total T cell responses may have been underestimated by the TCR breadth and depth analyses. Comparable non-spike TCR breadth was observed between vaccine and placebo recipients, consistent with only spike being contained in the vaccine. The study lacked the statistical power to compare responses across vaccine doses or regimens. Substantial breadth of spike-specific CD8+ and CD4+ T cell responses was reported after vaccination.

The CDR3 starts with the cysteine, ends with the phenylalanine, and has 14 residues. Kept here is only the CDR3 DNA, which spans 42 bases and is read in frame from base 1. V and J are truncated by 5 bases and 12 bases respectively, leaving an intervening sequence of 17 bases. CDR1 and CDR2 are drawn from the germline V gene (reference sequence): LNHDA, SQIVND. Material: peripheral blood, obtained in a trial of Ad26.COV2.S vaccine versus placebo. This sequence was found in a person between 18 and 59 years old who received the Ad26.COV2.S COVID-19 vaccine or a placebo. The rearranged chain carries TRBV19 and TRBJ1-6; no confident D gene assignment can be made. The nucleotide sequence is TGTGCCAGTAGTTCGGGCAGTTTCTTGGGACCCCTCCACTTT. Translated, this gives CASSSGSFLGPLHF.